This is a list of T cell receptor beta chains from one sample in a study of a mutant IDH1 vaccine in newly diagnosed glioma. What these receptors recognize is not known. Data came from immunoSEQ multiplex PCR; TCRdb stores just in-frame clones and leaves some out. The repertoire holds some 38,000 clones, with 75% to 85% as singletons. The sample here was PBMCs, taken from a glioma patient whose treatment included an IDH1 peptide vaccine. The receptors here all came from a man in his forties with glioma. The CDR3 runs from the conserved cysteine through the conserved F or W. D genes are given only for firm matches. Some rows mark clone size as missing; the rest say once, few, many or name a class of expanded clone.

J gene,clone size,D gene,V gene,CDR3 DNA,CDR3 protein
TRBJ2-2,.,TRBD1,TRBV27,TGTGCCAGCAGTTTGGGAGGACAGGGTTACACCGGGGAGCTGTTTTTT,CASSLGGQGYTGELFF
TRBJ2-5,.,.,TRBV6-5,TGTGCCAGCAGTTACGGGTTCGGAGAGACCCAGTACTTC,CASSYGFGETQYF
TRBJ1-1,.,TRBD1,TRBV2,TGTGCCAGCAGTGGACAGGGGTCCTCTGAAGCTTTCTTT,CASSGQGSSEAFF
TRBJ2-7,once,TRBD1,TRBV7-6,TGTGCCAGCAGCTTAGCGATTGGGACAGGGGGCCACGAGCAGTACTTC,CASSLAIGTGGHEQYF
TRBJ1-4,few,.,TRBV19,TGTGCCAGTAGTATAGATGCGGCGGTTGAAAAACTGTTTTTT,CASSIDAAVEKLFF
TRBJ2-7,.,TRBD1,TRBV19,TGTGCCAGTAGTATGGGACAGGAAATATCCTACGAGCAGTACTTC,CASSMGQEISYEQYF
TRBJ1-5,once,.,TRBV6-1,TGTGCCAGCAGTGAAATCGAGGGAAGAAATCAGCCCCAGCATTTT,CASSEIEGRNQPQHF
TRBJ1-3,.,.,TRBV7-2,TGTGCCAGCAGCTTAGCGGGCCTTCAGTGGGGAAACACCATATATTTT,CASSLAGLQWGNTIYF
TRBJ1-5,.,.,TRBV6-1,TGTGCCAGCAGCGTAACAGGGAGCAATCAGCCCCAGCATTTT,CASSVTGSNQPQHF
TRBJ2-1,.,.,TRBV29-1,TGCAGCGTTGGGGGGACCCTCTACAATGAGCAGTTCTTC,CSVGGTLYNEQFF
TRBJ1-1,.,.,TRBV27,TGTGCCAGCAGCCCCACACACATGAACACTGAAGCTTTCTTT,CASSPTHMNTEAFF
TRBJ1-1,.,.,TRBV29-1,TGCAGCGTCCTCAGGGAGGGCACTGAAGCTTTCTTT,CSVLREGTEAFF
TRBJ2-7,.,TRBD1,TRBV6-5,TGTGCCAGCAGCCGACAGGGTCTCTACGAGCAGTACTTC,CASSRQGLYEQYF
TRBJ1-2,.,.,TRBV7-9,TGTGCCAGCAGCTTAGGGGGGGCACGTTTCTATGGCTACACCTTC,CASSLGGARFYGYTF
TRBJ2-7,.,.,TRBV2,TGTGCCAGCAGCCGACAGTACGAGCAGTACTTC,CASSRQYEQYF
TRBJ2-1,.,.,TRBV9,TGTGCCAGCAGCGTGGGAGCGGACCACAATGAGCAGTTCTTC,CASSVGADHNEQFF
TRBJ1-2,.,TRBD1,TRBV6-5,TGTGCCAGCAGTTACGGGACAGGGAGGGTTTATGGCTACACCTTC,CASSYGTGRVYGYTF
TRBJ1-1,.,.,TRBV18,TGTGCCAGCTCCCCCCAAGGGGGAGCGAACACTGAAGCTTTCTTT,CASSPQGGANTEAFF
TRBJ2-1,.,TRBD1,TRBV19,TGTGCCAGTAGTACTGGACAGGGTCACTACAATGAGCAGTTCTTC,CASSTGQGHYNEQFF
TRBJ2-2,.,.,TRBV5-1,TGCGCCAGCAGCTTGGACCCAGCGGGGAACACCGGGGAGCTGTTTTTT,CASSLDPAGNTGELFF
TRBJ2-1,.,TRBD1,TRBV14,TGTGCCAGCAGCCATTACGGACAGGGTCCGTTCTTC,CASSHYGQGPFF
TRBJ2-3,.,TRBD1,TRBV6-6,TGTGCCAGCAGAAGGACAGGGGGCACAGATACGCAGTATTTT,CASRRTGGTDTQYF
TRBJ2-5,.,TRBD1,TRBV5-1,TGCGCCAGCAGTCGAACGAAGACAGGGGGCGCGGGGGAGACCCAGTACTTC,CASSRTKTGGAGETQYF
TRBJ1-1,.,TRBD1,TRBV5-1,TGCGCCAGCAGCCTACTGGACGGACAGGGCATGAACACTGAAGCTTTCTTT,CASSLLDGQGMNTEAFF
TRBJ2-7,.,TRBD2,TRBV2,TGTGCCAGCAGTGACTCTGTGCGGGGGGGGCCCCGGGAGCAGTACTTC,CASSDSVRGGPREQYF
TRBJ2-7,.,TRBD1,TRBV9,TGTGCCAGCAGCGAATGGACAGGGGGCGAGCAGTACTTC,CASSEWTGGEQYF
TRBJ1-3,.,.,TRBV10-2,TGCGCCAGCACTGTCGACGGAAGCTCTGGAAACACCATATATTTT,CASTVDGSSGNTIYF
TRBJ1-5,few,.,TRBV4-1,TGCGCCAGCAGCCAAAACAGGAATCAGCCCCAGCATTTT,CASSQNRNQPQHF
TRBJ1-2,.,.,TRBV6-5,TGTGCCAGCAGTTACTCTAGGACAGCCGGGTTGGCCTACACCTTC,CASSYSRTAGLAYTF
TRBJ2-7,few,TRBD1,TRBV2,TGTGCCATCCCGGGACAGGGGCCCTACGAGCAGTACTTC,CAIPGQGPYEQYF
TRBJ1-6,.,TRBD1,TRBV9,TGTGCCAGCAGCGTAGGGGACAGGGGACGATTCCCCCTCCACTTT,CASSVGDRGRFPLHF
TRBJ2-7,.,.,TRBV7-7,TGTGCCAGCAGTTTTACCTGGGGATACGAGCAGTACTTC,CASSFTWGYEQYF
TRBJ2-2,.,.,TRBV5-1,TGCGCCAGCAGCTTGGCTGACAGGGAGGGCGGGGAGCTGTTTTTT,CASSLADREGGELFF
TRBJ2-1,.,TRBD1,TRBV9,TGTGCCAGCAGCCCCCGACAGGGATTGTATGAGCAGTTCTTC,CASSPRQGLYEQFF